The rows below give T cell receptor beta chains drawn from one sample of a study of cytomegalovirus exposure and HLA in healthy donors. TCRdb's table, derived via immunoSEQ multiplex PCR, lists solely in-frame clones and lacks some. The table includes approximately 190,000 clones, roughly 80% detected once. Material for sequencing was PBMCs. Receptor source: a man aged 40-50 years in good health and CMV-seropositive. Each CDR3 is given with its conserved first and last residue. Fields, in order: J gene, D gene, V gene, clone size, CDR3 protein, CDR3 DNA. The D gene is left open where the match is weak. A clone size is listed for some rows: how often the clone was seen (once, few, many), or a class if it is expanded.

J gene: TRBJ2-2; D gene: .; V gene: TRBV19; clone size: .; CDR3 protein: CASSFSGNTGELFF; CDR3 DNA: TGTGCCAGTAGTTTTTCGGGGAACACCGGGGAGCTGTTTTTT
J gene: TRBJ1-2; D gene: TRBD1; V gene: TRBV9; clone size: .; CDR3 protein: CASSVVGGGNYGYTF; CDR3 DNA: TGTGCCAGCAGCGTAGTAGGAGGGGGCAACTATGGCTACACCTTC
J gene: TRBJ1-2; D gene: TRBD1; V gene: TRBV4-3; clone size: .; CDR3 protein: CASSQTGTGVYGYTF; CDR3 DNA: TGCGCCAGCAGCCAAACCGGGACAGGGGTTTATGGCTACACCTTC
J gene: TRBJ1-4; D gene: .; V gene: TRBV7-8; clone size: .; CDR3 protein: CASSLTDATNEKLFF; CDR3 DNA: TGTGCCAGCAGCTTAACAGACGCAACTAATGAAAAACTGTTTTTT
J gene: TRBJ1-3; D gene: .; V gene: TRBV28; clone size: .; CDR3 protein: CASSLRQGRNTIYF; CDR3 DNA: TGTGCCAGCAGTCTTCGCCAGGGGCGAAACACCATATATTTT
J gene: TRBJ2-1; D gene: .; V gene: TRBV6-5; clone size: .; CDR3 protein: CASSYSILAYNEQFF; CDR3 DNA: TGTGCCAGCAGTTACTCGATACTAGCCTACAATGAGCAGTTCTTC
J gene: TRBJ1-1; D gene: TRBD1; V gene: TRBV6-6; clone size: once; CDR3 protein: CASPTGQPAEAFF; CDR3 DNA: TGTGCCAGCCCCACGGGACAGCCCGCTGAAGCTTTCTTT
J gene: TRBJ2-3; D gene: TRBD1; V gene: TRBV12-5; clone size: few; CDR3 protein: CASGLGQGGGTQYF; CDR3 DNA: TGTGCTAGTGGTTTGGGACAGGGCGGAGGTACGCAGTATTTT
J gene: TRBJ1-4; D gene: .; V gene: TRBV27; clone size: .; CDR3 protein: CASSLRATNEKLFF; CDR3 DNA: TGTGCCAGCAGTTTACGGGCAACTAATGAAAAACTGTTTTTT
J gene: TRBJ1-2; D gene: .; V gene: TRBV18; clone size: .; CDR3 protein: CASSSDGGGYTF; CDR3 DNA: TGTGCCAGCTCAAGCGACGGTGGTGGCTACACCTTC
J gene: TRBJ2-1; D gene: TRBD2; V gene: TRBV5-1; clone size: .; CDR3 protein: CASSFSSGEQFF; CDR3 DNA: TGCGCCAGCAGCTTCTCTAGCGGCGAGCAGTTCTTC
J gene: TRBJ1-4; D gene: .; V gene: TRBV4-3; clone size: once; CDR3 protein: CASSQDFSRGPNDWKLFF; CDR3 DNA: TGCGCCAGCAGCCAAGATTTCTCGAGAGGTCCTAATGATTGGAAACTGTTTTTT
J gene: TRBJ1-3; D gene: TRBD1; V gene: TRBV7-2; clone size: .; CDR3 protein: CASSARQGGSGNTIYF; CDR3 DNA: TGTGCCAGCAGCGCCCGACAGGGCGGCTCTGGAAACACCATATATTTT
J gene: TRBJ2-1; D gene: TRBD1; V gene: TRBV5-1; clone size: .; CDR3 protein: CASRPFTGGNEQFF; CDR3 DNA: TGCGCCAGCAGACCTTTTACAGGGGGAAATGAGCAGTTCTTC
J gene: TRBJ2-3; D gene: TRBD2; V gene: TRBV5-1; clone size: .; CDR3 protein: CASSLGRGLAGAADTQYF; CDR3 DNA: TGCGCCAGCAGCTTGGGAAGGGGGCTAGCGGGGGCCGCAGATACGCAGTATTTT
J gene: TRBJ2-3; D gene: .; V gene: TRBV30; clone size: .; CDR3 protein: CAWSAGVLTDTQYF; CDR3 DNA: TGTGCCTGGAGTGCCGGGGTACTCACAGATACGCAGTATTTT
J gene: TRBJ1-6; D gene: TRBD1; V gene: TRBV6-1; clone size: .; CDR3 protein: CASSERDSRNSPLHF; CDR3 DNA: TGTGCCAGCAGTGAAAGGGACAGTCGGAATTCACCCCTCCACTTT
J gene: TRBJ1-2; D gene: .; V gene: TRBV6-1; clone size: .; CDR3 protein: CASKQSYTF; CDR3 DNA: TGTGCCAGCAAACAGAGCTACACCTTC
J gene: TRBJ2-3; D gene: TRBD1; V gene: TRBV19; clone size: once; CDR3 protein: CASTGTGADTQYF; CDR3 DNA: TGTGCCAGTACCGGGACAGGGGCAGATACGCAGTATTTT
J gene: TRBJ1-4; D gene: .; V gene: TRBV9; clone size: .; CDR3 protein: CASSPGGTEKLFF; CDR3 DNA: TGTGCCAGCAGCCCTGGGGGGACCGAAAAACTGTTTTTT
J gene: TRBJ2-7; D gene: .; V gene: TRBV9; clone size: .; CDR3 protein: CASSPSRGAYEQYF; CDR3 DNA: TGTGCCAGCAGTCCGTCCAGGGGCGCCTACGAGCAGTACTTC
J gene: TRBJ2-2; D gene: TRBD1; V gene: TRBV15; clone size: .; CDR3 protein: CATGPTGGRTGELFF; CDR3 DNA: TGTGCCACCGGTCCGACAGGGGGCAGAACCGGGGAGCTGTTTTTT
J gene: TRBJ2-5; D gene: .; V gene: TRBV30; clone size: .; CDR3 protein: CAWSVGLRGETQYF; CDR3 DNA: TGTGCCTGGAGTGTAGGCCTAAGGGGGGAGACCCAGTACTTC
J gene: TRBJ2-7; D gene: TRBD2; V gene: TRBV4-2; clone size: once; CDR3 protein: CASSQDRAGASYEQYF; CDR3 DNA: TGTGCCAGCAGCCAAGACCGAGCGGGGGCCTCCTACGAGCAGTACTTC
J gene: TRBJ2-7; D gene: TRBD1; V gene: TRBV11-3; clone size: once; CDR3 protein: CASSFGTGPYEQYF; CDR3 DNA: TGTGCCAGCAGCTTTGGGACAGGACCTTACGAGCAGTACTTC
J gene: TRBJ2-7; D gene: TRBD2; V gene: TRBV4-1; clone size: .; CDR3 protein: CASSQEGGGGAHEQYF; CDR3 DNA: TGCGCCAGCAGCCAGGAAGGTGGCGGGGGGGCTCACGAGCAGTACTTC
J gene: TRBJ1-1; D gene: .; V gene: TRBV19; clone size: .; CDR3 protein: CASSMWTDFREAFF; CDR3 DNA: TGTGCCAGTAGTATGTGGACTGATTTTCGTGAAGCTTTCTTT
J gene: TRBJ2-2; D gene: .; V gene: TRBV19; clone size: .; CDR3 protein: CASSNLPGELFF; CDR3 DNA: TGTGCCAGTAGCAACCTACCCGGGGAGCTGTTTTTT
J gene: TRBJ1-1; D gene: .; V gene: TRBV9; clone size: .; CDR3 protein: CASSARLLNTEAFF; CDR3 DNA: TGTGCCAGCAGTGCCAGGCTTCTGAACACTGAAGCTTTCTTT
J gene: TRBJ2-5; D gene: .; V gene: TRBV5-6; clone size: .; CDR3 protein: CASSLSRGETQYF; CDR3 DNA: TGTGCCAGCAGCTTGTCCCGGGGGGAGACCCAGTACTTC